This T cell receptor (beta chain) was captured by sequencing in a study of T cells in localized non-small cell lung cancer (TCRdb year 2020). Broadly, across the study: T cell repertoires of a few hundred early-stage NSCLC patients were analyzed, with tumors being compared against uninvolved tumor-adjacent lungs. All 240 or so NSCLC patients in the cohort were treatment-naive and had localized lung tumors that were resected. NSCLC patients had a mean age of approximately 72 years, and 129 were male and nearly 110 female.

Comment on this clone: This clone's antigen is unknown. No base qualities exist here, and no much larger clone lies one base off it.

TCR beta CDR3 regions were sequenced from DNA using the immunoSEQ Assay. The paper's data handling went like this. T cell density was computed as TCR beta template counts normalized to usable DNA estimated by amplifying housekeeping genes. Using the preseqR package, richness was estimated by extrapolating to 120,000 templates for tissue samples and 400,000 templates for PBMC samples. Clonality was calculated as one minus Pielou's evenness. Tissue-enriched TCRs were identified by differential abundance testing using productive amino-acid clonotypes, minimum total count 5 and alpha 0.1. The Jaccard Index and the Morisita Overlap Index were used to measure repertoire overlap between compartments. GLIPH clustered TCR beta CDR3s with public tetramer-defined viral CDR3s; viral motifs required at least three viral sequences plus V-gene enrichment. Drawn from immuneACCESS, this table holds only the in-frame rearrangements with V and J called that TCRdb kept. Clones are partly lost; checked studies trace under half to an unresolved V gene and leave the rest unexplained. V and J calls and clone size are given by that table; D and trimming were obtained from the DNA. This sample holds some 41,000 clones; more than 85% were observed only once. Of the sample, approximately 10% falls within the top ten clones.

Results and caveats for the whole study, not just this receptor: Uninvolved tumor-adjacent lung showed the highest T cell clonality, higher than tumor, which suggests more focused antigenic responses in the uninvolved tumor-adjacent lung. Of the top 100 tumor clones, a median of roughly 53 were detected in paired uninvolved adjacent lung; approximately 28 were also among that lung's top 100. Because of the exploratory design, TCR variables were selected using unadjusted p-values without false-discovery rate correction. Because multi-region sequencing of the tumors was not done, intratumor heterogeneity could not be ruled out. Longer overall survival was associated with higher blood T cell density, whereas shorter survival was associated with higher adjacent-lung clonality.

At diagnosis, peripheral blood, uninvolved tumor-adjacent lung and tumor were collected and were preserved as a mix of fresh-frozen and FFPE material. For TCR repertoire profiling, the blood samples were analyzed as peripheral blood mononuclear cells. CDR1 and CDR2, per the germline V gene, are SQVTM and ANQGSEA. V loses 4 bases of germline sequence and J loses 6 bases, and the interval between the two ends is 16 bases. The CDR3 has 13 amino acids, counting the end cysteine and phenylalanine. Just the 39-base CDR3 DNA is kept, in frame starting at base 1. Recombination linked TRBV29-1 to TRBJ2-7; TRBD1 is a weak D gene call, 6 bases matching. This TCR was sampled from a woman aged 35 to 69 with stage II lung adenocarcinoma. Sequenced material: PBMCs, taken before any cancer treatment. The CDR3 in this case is CSVGTVLRSEQYF. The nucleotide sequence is TGCAGCGTTGGGACAGTCCTGAGAAGCGAGCAGTACTTC.